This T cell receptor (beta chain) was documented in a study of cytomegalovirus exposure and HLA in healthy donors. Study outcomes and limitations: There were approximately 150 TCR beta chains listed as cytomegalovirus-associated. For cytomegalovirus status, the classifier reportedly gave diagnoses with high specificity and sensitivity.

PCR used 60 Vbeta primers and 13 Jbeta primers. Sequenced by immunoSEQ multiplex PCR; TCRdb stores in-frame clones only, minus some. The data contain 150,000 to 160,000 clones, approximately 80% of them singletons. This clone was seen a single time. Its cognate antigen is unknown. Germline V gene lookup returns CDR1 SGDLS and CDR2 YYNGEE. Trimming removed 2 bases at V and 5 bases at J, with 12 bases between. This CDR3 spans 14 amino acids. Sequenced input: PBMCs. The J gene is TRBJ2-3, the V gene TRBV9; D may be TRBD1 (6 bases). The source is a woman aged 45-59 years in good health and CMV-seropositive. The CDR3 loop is CASSVDGQLDTQYF. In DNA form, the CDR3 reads TGTGCCAGCAGCGTCGACGGACAGCTAGATACGCAGTATTTT.